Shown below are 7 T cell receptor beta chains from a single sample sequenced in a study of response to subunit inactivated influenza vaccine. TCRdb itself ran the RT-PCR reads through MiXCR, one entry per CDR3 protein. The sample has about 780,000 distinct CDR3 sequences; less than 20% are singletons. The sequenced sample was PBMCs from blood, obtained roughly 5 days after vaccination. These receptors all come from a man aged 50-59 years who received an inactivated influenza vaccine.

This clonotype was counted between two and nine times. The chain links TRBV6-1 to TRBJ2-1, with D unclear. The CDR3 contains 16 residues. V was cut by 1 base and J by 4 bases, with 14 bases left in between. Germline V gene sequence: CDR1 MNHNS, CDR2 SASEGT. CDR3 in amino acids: CASSEELYHPYNEQFF. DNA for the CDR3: TGTGCCAGCAGTGAAGAACTTTATCACCCATACAATGAGCAGTTCTTC.

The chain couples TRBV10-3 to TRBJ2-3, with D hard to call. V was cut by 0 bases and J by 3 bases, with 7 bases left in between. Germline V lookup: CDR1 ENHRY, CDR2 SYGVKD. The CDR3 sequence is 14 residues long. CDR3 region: CAISESTRTDTQYF. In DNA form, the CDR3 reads TGTGCCATCAGTGAGTCAACAAGAACAGATACGCAGTATTTT.

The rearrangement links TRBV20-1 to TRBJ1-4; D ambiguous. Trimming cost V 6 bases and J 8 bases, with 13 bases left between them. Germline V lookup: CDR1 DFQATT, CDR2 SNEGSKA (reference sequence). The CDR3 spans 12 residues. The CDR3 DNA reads TGCAGTGCCTCAACGGGAGGGGAAAAACTGTTTTTT. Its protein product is CSASTGGEKLFF.

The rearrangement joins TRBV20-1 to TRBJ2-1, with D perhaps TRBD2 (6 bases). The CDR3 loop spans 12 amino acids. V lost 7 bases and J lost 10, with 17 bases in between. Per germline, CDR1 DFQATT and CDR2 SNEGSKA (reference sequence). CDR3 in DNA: TGCAGTGTCTTGACTAGTTCGGGAGAGCAGTTCTTC. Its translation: CSVLTSSGEQFF.

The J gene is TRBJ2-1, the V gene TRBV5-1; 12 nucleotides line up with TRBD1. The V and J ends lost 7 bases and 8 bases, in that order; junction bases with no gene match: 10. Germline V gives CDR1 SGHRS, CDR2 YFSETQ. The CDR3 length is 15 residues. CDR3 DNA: TGCGCCAGCTTTGCCCGGGACAGGGGGCTGTATGAGCAGTTCTTC. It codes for CASFARDRGLYEQFF.

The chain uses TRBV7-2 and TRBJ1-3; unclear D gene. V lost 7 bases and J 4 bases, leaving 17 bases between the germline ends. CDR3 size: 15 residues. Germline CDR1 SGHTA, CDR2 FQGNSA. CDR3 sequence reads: CASTLLTSSGNTIYF. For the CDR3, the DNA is TGTGCCAGCACCCTTCTAACCTCTTCCGGAAACACCATATATTTT.

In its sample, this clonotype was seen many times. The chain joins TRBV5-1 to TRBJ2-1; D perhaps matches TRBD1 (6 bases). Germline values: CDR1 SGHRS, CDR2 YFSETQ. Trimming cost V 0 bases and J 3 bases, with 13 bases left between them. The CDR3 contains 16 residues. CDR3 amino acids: CASSLGNRAGYNEQFF. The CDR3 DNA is TGCGCCAGCAGCTTGGGAAACAGGGCGGGCTACAATGAGCAGTTCTTC.